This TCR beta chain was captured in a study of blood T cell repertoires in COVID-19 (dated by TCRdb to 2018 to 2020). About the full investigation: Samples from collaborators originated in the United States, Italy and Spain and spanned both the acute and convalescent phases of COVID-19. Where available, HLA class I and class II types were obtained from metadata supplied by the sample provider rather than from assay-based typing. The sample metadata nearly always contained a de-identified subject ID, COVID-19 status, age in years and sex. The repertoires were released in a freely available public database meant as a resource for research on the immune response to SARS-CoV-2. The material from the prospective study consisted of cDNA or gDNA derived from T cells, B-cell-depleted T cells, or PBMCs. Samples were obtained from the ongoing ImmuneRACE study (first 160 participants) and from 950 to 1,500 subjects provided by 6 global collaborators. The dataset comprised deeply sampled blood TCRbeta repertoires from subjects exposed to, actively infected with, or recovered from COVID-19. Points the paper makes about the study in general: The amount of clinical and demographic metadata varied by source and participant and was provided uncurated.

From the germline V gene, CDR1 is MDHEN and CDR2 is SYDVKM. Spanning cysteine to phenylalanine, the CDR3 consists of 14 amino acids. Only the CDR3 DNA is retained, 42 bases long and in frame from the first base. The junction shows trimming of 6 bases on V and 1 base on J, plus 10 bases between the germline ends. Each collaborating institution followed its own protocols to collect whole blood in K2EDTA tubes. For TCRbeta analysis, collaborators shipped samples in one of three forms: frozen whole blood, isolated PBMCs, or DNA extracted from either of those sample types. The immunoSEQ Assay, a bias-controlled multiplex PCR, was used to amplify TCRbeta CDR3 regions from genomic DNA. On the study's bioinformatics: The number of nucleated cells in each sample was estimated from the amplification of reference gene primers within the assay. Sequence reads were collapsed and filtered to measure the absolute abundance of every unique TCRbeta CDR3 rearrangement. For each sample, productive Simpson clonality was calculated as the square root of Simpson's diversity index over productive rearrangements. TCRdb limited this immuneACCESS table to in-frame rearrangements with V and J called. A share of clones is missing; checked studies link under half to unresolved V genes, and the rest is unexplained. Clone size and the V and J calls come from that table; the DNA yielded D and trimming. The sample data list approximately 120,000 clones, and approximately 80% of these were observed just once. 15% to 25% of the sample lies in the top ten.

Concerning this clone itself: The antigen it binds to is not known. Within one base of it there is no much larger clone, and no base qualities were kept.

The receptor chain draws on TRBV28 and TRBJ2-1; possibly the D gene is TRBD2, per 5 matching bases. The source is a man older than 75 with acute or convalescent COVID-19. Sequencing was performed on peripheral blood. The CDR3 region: CASRRRPSYNEQFF. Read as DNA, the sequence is TGTGCCAGCAGAAGGAGGCCTTCCTACAATGAGCAGTTCTTC.